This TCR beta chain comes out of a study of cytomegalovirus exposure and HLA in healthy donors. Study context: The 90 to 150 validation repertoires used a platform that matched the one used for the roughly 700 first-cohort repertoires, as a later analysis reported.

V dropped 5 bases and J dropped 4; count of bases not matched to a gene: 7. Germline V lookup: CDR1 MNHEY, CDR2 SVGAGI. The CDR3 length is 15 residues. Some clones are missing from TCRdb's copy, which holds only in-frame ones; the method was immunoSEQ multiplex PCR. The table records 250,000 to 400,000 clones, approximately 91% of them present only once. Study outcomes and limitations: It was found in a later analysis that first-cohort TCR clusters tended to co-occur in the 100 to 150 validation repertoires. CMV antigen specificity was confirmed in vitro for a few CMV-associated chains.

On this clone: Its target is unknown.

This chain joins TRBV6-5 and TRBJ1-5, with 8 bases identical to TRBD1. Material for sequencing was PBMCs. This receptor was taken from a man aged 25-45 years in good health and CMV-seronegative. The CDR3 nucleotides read TGTGCCAGCAGTCGACAGGGGCTAGAAAATCAGCCCCAGCATTTT. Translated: CASSRQGLENQPQHF.